One sample yielded the 7 T cell receptor beta chains listed below, sequenced in a study of technical replicates of blood from a few donors. Clones were read by immunoSEQ multiplex PCR, and TCRdb kept only the in-frame ones, dropping some. The table shows tens of thousands of clones, with roughly 95% occurring only once. Material: T cells isolated from PBMCs. The origin of the receptors is a human donor in good health.

V is TRBV9 and J is TRBJ2-7; a possible D gene is TRBD1 (5 bases). Germline CDR1 SGDLS, CDR2 YYNGEE. Trimming shortened V by 4 bases and J by 3 bases, and 14 bases separated the two germline ends. The CDR3 is made up of 14 amino acids. The CDR3 loop reads CASSSTGLFYEQYF. The DNA for the CDR3 is TGTGCCAGCAGCTCCACAGGTCTCTTCTACGAGCAGTACTTC.

J is TRBJ1-2 and V is TRBV29-1, with TRBD1 identical over 11 bases. Germline CDR1 reads SQVTM; CDR2 reads ANQGSEA. V was pared by 6 bases and J by 5 bases, with 8 bases of the junction left unmatched. The CDR3 sequence is 14 residues long. The CDR3 loop reads CSVVPGQGDYGYTF. CDR3 DNA sequence: TGCAGCGTCGTGCCGGGACAGGGGGATTATGGCTACACCTTC. Filled out from reference TRBV29-1 and TRBJ1-2, the complete variable domain reads SAVISQKPSRDICQRGTSLTIQCQVDSQVTMMFWYRQQPGQSLTLIATANQGSEATYESGFVIDKFPISRPNLTFSTLTVSNMSPEDSSIYLCSVVPGQGDYGYTFGSGTRLTVV.

This clone was detected once. The CDR3 nucleotides are TGTGCCAGCATTACTGCCTCGGGGAGCACAGATACGCAGTATTTT. Its protein product is CASITASGSTDTQYF. This sequence joins TRBV28 and TRBJ2-3; tentatively, D is TRBD2 (5 bases). The CDR3 consists of 15 residues. Germline values: CDR1 MDHEN, CDR2 SYDVKM. V lost 7 bases to trimming and J lost 0 bases, with 14 bases between them.

This clone was picked up one time. The CDR3 region is CASSLGTDTDTQYF. CDR3 nucleotide sequence: TGTGCCAGCAGCTTAGGGACTGACACAGATACGCAGTATTTT. The gene calls are TRBV7-3 and TRBJ2-3, with D possibly matching TRBD2 (6 bases). From germline, CDR1 is SGHTA and CDR2 FQGTGA. The ends were cut back, 2 bases at V and 2 bases at J, with 8 bases in the middle. This CDR3 spans 14 amino acids.

V usage is TRBV5-1 and J usage is TRBJ2-1, with no clear D. The germline V and J ends were trimmed by 0 bases and 2 bases, with 6 bases remaining between them. CDR3 size: 14 residues. Germline CDR1 SGHRS, CDR2 YFSETQ. The CDR3 nucleotides are TGCGCCAGCAGCTTGGGGGCCGCCTACAATGAGCAGTTCTTC. This translates into CASSLGAAYNEQFF.

Comments on this clone: At one of its ends the junction is not consistent with the germline gene, which may arise from a read error. The gene calls are TRBV7-7 and TRBJ1-1; D not resolved. The CDR3 sequence is 14 residues long. Per germline, CDR1 SSHAT and CDR2 FNYEAQ (reference sequence). As DNA, the CDR3 is TGTGCTAGCAGCTTACTTCCGAGGCCGTTTGAAGCTTTCTTT. Encoded protein: CASSLLPRPFEAFF.

V usage is TRBV7-2 and J usage is TRBJ1-2; TRBD1 agrees at 8 bases. Germline lookup yields CDR1 SGHTA and CDR2 FQGNSA. V gave up 5 bases and J gave up 4 bases; unmatched junction bases: 9. The CDR3 has 15 residues. Here the CDR3 DNA reads TGTGCCAGCAGCCTACAGGGGGGACACACCTATGGCTACACCTTC. Translating gives CASSLQGGHTYGYTF.